This T cell receptor beta chain originates from a study of blood T cell repertoires in COVID-19 (TCRdb year 2020). General notes on the study: Samples from collaborators originated in the United States, Italy and Spain and spanned both the acute and convalescent phases of COVID-19. Sample metadata almost always included a de-identified subject ID, COVID-19 status, age in years and sex. The samples were drawn from two sources: the first 160 participants of the ongoing ImmuneRACE study, and 1,254 subjects contributed by 6 global collaborators. Where available, HLA class I and class II types were taken from metadata supplied by the sample provider and were not determined by assay-based typing. The material from the prospective study consisted of cDNA or gDNA derived from T cells, B-cell-depleted T cells, or PBMCs. The repertoires were released in a freely available public database meant as a resource for research on the immune response to SARS-CoV-2. Subjects who had been exposed to COVID-19, were actively infected with it, or had recovered from it provided the deeply sampled blood TCRbeta repertoires that made up the dataset. Study-level results and caveats: How much clinical and demographic metadata was included differed by source and by participant, and the metadata was provided uncurated.

The germline V gene encodes CDR1 MDHEN and CDR2 SYDVKM. The germline V end is reduced by 6 bases and the J end by 4 bases; junction bases left unmatched: 9. The CDR3 runs 15 amino acids, cysteine and phenylalanine included. Solely the CDR3 DNA is kept, with 45 bases framed from the first base. Comment on this clone: Which antigen it targets is not known. Base qualities are not recorded, but no much larger clone differs from it by a single base.

Another Seattle source contributed samples from volunteer blood donors who had recovered from COVID-19. The collaborating institutions used their own protocols to collect whole blood in K2EDTA tubes. For TCRbeta analysis, collaborator samples were shipped as frozen whole blood, as isolated PBMCs, or as DNA extracted from either sample type. The immunoSEQ Assay, a bias-controlled multiplex PCR, was used to amplify TCRbeta CDR3 regions from genomic DNA. In the source study's methods: The number of nucleated cells in each sample was estimated by amplification of reference gene primers within the assay. To quantify the absolute abundance of each unique TCRbeta CDR3 rearrangement, sequence reads were collapsed and filtered. Productive Simpson clonality was computed per sample as the square root of Simpson's diversity index over productive rearrangements. TCRdb mirrors the immuneACCESS table, restricted to in-frame sequences. Some clones are absent from its copies; in checked studies, under half trace to an unresolved V gene, and the reason for the others is unknown. The DNA gave D and trimming, while V, J and clone size come from that table. A total of some 240,000 clones appear in this sample, roughly 89% of them only once. Approximately 4.6% of the sample rests with the top ten.

The receptor chain draws on TRBV28 and TRBJ2-5; 9 middle bases align to TRBD2. The specimen was peripheral blood. This receptor was taken from a woman aged 40-49 years who had recovered from COVID-19. This receptor has the CDR3 CASRGAGGHGETQYF. The base sequence is TGTGCCAGCAGGGGCGCGGGGGGGCACGGAGAGACCCAGTACTTC.